Its frequency marks the clone carrying this T cell receptor beta chain as medium-sized (0.01 to 0.1%). The sample originates from a study of T cell clusters in autoimmune cytopenias. Each sample's input was roughly 250 ng genomic DNA, 35,000 to 40,000 genome equivalents. Multiplex touch-down PCR amplified TRB using TRB-A and TRB-B pools in one tube. TCRdb re-called the multiplex PCR reads; every CDR3 protein appears as one record, without DNA. The sample includes about 7,200 distinct CDR3 sequences. The CDR3 has 16 amino acids. Germline-derived CDR1 and CDR2 are SGHDT and YYEEEE. This sample was shared with a second study, whose subject was T cell repertoires in aging, cancer and after chemotherapy.

V is TRBV5-6 and J is TRBJ2-4. Material for sequencing was peripheral blood. The receptor was derived from a human donor in good health. The CDR3 sequence is CASSLERIGVSNIQYF.